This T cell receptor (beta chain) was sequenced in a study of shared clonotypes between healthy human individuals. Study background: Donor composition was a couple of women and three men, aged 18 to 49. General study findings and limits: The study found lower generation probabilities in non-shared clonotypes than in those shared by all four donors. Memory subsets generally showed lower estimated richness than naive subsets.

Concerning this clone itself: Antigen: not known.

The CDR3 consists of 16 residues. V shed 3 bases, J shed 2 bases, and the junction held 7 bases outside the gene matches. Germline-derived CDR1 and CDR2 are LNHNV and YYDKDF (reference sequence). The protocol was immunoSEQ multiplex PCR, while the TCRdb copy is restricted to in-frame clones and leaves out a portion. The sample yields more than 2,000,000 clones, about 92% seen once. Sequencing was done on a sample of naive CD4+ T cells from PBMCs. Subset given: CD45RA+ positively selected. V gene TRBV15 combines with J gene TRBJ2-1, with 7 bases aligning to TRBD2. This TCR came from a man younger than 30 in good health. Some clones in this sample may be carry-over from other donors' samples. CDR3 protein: CATSSTVAGAYNEQFF. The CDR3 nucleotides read TGTGCCACCAGCAGTACGGTCGCGGGAGCCTACAATGAGCAGTTCTTC.